The 30 T cell receptor beta chains reported below all come from one sample, sequenced in a study of cytomegalovirus exposure and HLA in healthy donors. The protocol was immunoSEQ multiplex PCR, while the TCRdb copy is restricted to in-frame clones and leaves out a portion. The data show some 260,000 clones, more than 75% seen once. The sequencing input was PBMCs. The receptors originated from a man aged 18 to 29 in good health and CMV-seropositive.

In its sample, this clone was seen a few times. This chain links TRBV2 with TRBJ1-3, with D uncertain. Germline V lookup: CDR1 SNHLY, CDR2 FYNNEI. The CDR3 is 11 amino acids. V shed 8 bases and J shed 11 bases, with 13 bases lying between them. Here the CDR3 reads CASFREGSIYF. In nucleotides, the CDR3 is TGTGCCAGCTTTCGGGAGGGCTCCATATATTTT.

The V call is TRBV2, the J call TRBJ1-5, with TRBD1 identical over 9 bases. CDR3 length equals 15 residues. V was clipped by 7 bases and J by 7 bases; unmatched bases: 11. Germline CDR1 SNHLY, CDR2 FYNNEI. The DNA for the CDR3 is TGTGCCAGCAACCCGTCACAGGGGGCAGGGCAGCCCCAGCATTTT. Protein: CASNPSQGAGQPQHF.

This rearrangement joins TRBV2 to TRBJ2-5; 9 nucleotides align to TRBD2. Germline lookup yields CDR1 SNHLY and CDR2 FYNNEI. This CDR3 spans 17 amino acids. V lost 2 bases, J lost 4 bases, and 11 bases stayed unmatched. The chain's CDR3 is CASSEFASGVFGETQYF. The CDR3 DNA is TGTGCCAGCAGTGAATTTGCTAGCGGGGTATTTGGAGAGACCCAGTACTTC.

The chain has TRBV2 and TRBJ1-2, with 7 positions matching TRBD1. Germline V gene lookup returns CDR1 SNHLY and CDR2 FYNNEI. The CDR3 contains 14 residues. Losses at the gene ends were 6 bases for V and 4 bases for J; bases not matched to a gene: 8. The CDR3 sequence is CASRGQSRTYGYTF. In DNA, the CDR3 is TGTGCCAGCAGGGGACAGTCAAGAACCTATGGCTACACCTTC. Using reference TRBV2 and TRBJ1-2 for the parts outside the CDR3, the full variable domain is EPEVTQTPSHQVTQMGQEVILRCVPISNHLYFYWYRQILGQKVEFLVSFYNNEISEKSEIFDDQFSVERPDGSNFTLKIRSTKLEDSAMYFCASRGQSRTYGYTFGSGTRLTVV.

This clone was counted only a few times. This chain uses TRBV2 with TRBJ1-5; D is undetermined. CDR3 size: 12 residues. Germline V lookup: CDR1 SNHLY, CDR2 FYNNEI. Trimming took 7 bases from V and 3 from J, leaving 7 bases between them. CDR3 nucleotide sequence: TGTGCCAGCATCGGACTCAATCAGCCCCAGCATTTT. Its translation: CASIGLNQPQHF.

The chain has TRBV27 and TRBJ2-1; 12 bases align to TRBD1. J gave up 9 bases and V 5 bases, and 8 bases lay outside the gene matches. Germline lookup yields CDR1 MNHEY and CDR2 SMNVEV (reference sequence). The CDR3 has 15 amino acids. The CDR3 region is CASSAGTGGLGEQFF. As DNA, the CDR3 is TGTGCCAGCAGTGCAGGGACAGGGGGCTTGGGTGAGCAGTTCTTC.

The chain combines TRBV2 with TRBJ1-1, with TRBD1 identical over 7 bases. Germline V gives CDR1 SNHLY, CDR2 FYNNEI. This CDR3 contains 13 residues. DNA for the CDR3: TGTTTCAGCCGGACAGGACTGAACACTGAAGCTTTCTTT. Its protein product is CFSRTGLNTEAFF.

The chain uses TRBV7-9 and TRBJ2-1, with D unclear. The CDR3 sequence is 16 residues long. Trimming pared 2 bases from V and 0 bases from J, leaving 11 bases between. The germline V gene has CDR1 SEHNR and CDR2 FQNEAQ (reference sequence). CDR3 sequence reads: CASSLSPGTSYNEQFF. The CDR3 DNA sequence: TGTGCCAGCAGCTTAAGTCCAGGAACCTCCTACAATGAGCAGTTCTTC.

V and J are TRBV4-2 and TRBJ2-7; 14 positions agree with TRBD2. Looked up from germline, CDR1 is LGHNA and CDR2 is YNFKEQ. The CDR3 contains 17 residues. Trimming cost V 2 bases and J 7 bases; bases outside gene matches: 10. CDR3: CASSQFQTSGGVIEQYF. The DNA for the CDR3 is TGTGCCAGCAGCCAATTCCAGACTAGCGGGGGGGTTATTGAGCAGTACTTC.

This chain connects TRBV10-3 to TRBJ2-7; TRBD1 is a possible D gene (5 bases). The CDR3 spans 13 residues. Germline V gives CDR1 ENHRY, CDR2 SYGVKD. V was trimmed by 5 bases and J by 0 bases, leaving 8 bases between them. CDR3 sequence reads: CAISPDTSYEQYF. For the CDR3, the DNA is TGTGCCATCAGTCCGGACACCTCCTACGAGCAGTACTTC.

The rearrangement links TRBV27 to TRBJ2-7; D gene unclear. The ends were cut back, 0 bases at V and 0 bases at J, with 9 bases in the middle. The CDR3 sequence is 15 residues long. The V gene's germline CDR1 is MNHEY and CDR2 SMNVEV (reference sequence). CDR3 sequence reads: CASSLSYGYSYEQYF. In DNA, the CDR3 is TGTGCCAGCAGTTTATCCTACGGATACTCCTACGAGCAGTACTTC.

The chain couples TRBV5-1 to TRBJ2-3, with TRBD2 matching over 8 bases. Per germline, CDR1 SGHRS and CDR2 YFSETQ. The CDR3 is 16 residues long. The junction had 5 bases not matched to a gene; V was cut back by 0 bases and J by 2 bases. CDR3: CASSLELAGLTDTQYF. The CDR3 DNA follows: TGCGCCAGCAGCTTGGAGCTAGCGGGCCTCACAGATACGCAGTATTTT. Full variable domain (missing parts from reference TRBV5-1 and TRBJ2-3): KAGVTQTPRYLIKTRGQQVTLSCSPISGHRSVSWYQQTPGQGLQFLFEYFSETQRNKGNFPGRFSGRQFSNSRSEMNVSTLELGDSALYLCASSLELAGLTDTQYFGPGTRLTVL.

This chain connects TRBV2 to TRBJ2-2, with 14 bases matching TRBD2. The CDR3 has 16 residues. Losses at the gene ends were 8 bases for V and 4 bases for J; bases not matched to a gene: 6. Germline assignment: CDR1 SNHLY and CDR2 FYNNEI. The CDR3 region is CASRLAGGTLTGELFF. DNA for the CDR3: TGTGCCAGCCGACTAGCGGGAGGGACCCTCACCGGGGAGCTGTTTTTT. The full variable domain, in which reference TRBV2 and TRBJ2-2 provide the parts outside the CDR3, is EPEVTQTPSHQVTQMGQEVILRCVPISNHLYFYWYRQILGQKVEFLVSFYNNEISEKSEIFDDQFSVERPDGSNFTLKIRSTKLEDSAMYFCASRLAGGTLTGELFFGEGSRLTVL.

This clone was observed once. V is TRBV27 and J is TRBJ2-1; D could derive from TRBD1 or TRBD2 (5 bases each). Germline V gene sequence: CDR1 MNHEY, CDR2 SMNVEV (reference sequence). CDR3 length: 16 amino acids. V was pared by 2 bases and J by 0 bases, with 11 bases between. CDR3 coding DNA: TGTGCCAGCAGTTTAGGGGCAGGGAGCTCCTACAATGAGCAGTTCTTC. It specifies CASSLGAGSSYNEQFF.

In DNA, the CDR3 is TGTGCCAGCAGCTTGGCTCCCACCGGGGAGCTGTTTTTT. This encodes CASSLAPTGELFF. The chain couples TRBV5-4 to TRBJ2-2; D is uncertain. The V gene's germline CDR1 is SGHNT and CDR2 YYREEE (reference sequence). V shed 0 bases and J shed 4 bases, with 4 bases lying between them. This CDR3 has 13 residues.

The gene calls are TRBV27 and TRBJ2-1; 11 bases agree with TRBD2. The CDR3 contains 17 residues. The J segment lost 4 bases and the V segment lost 5 bases, leaving 10 bases of the junction unmatched. Germline loops: CDR1 MNHEY, CDR2 SMNVEV (reference sequence). CDR3 nucleotide sequence: TGTGCCAGCAGTCTTATTCCGGGACTAGCGGATTACAATGAGCAGTTCTTC. Translated, it gives CASSLIPGLADYNEQFF.

V is TRBV12-5 and J is TRBJ1-1; no clear D. CDR3 length: 16 residues. Germline V gene data show CDR1 as LGHNT and CDR2 as FRNRAP. The V end was cut by 0 bases, the J end by 6 bases, with 17 bases between. CDR3 DNA: TGTGCTAGTGGTTTGGTAGTACCAGGCCTCTACGCTGAAGCTTTCTTT. It codes for CASGLVVPGLYAEAFF. The variable domain in full, with the rest retrieved from reference TRBV12-5 and TRBJ1-1, is DARVTQTPRHKVTEMGQEVTMRCQPILGHNTVFWYRQTMMQGLELLAYFRNRAPLDDSGMPKDRFSAEMPDATLATLKIQPSEPRDSAVYFCASGLVVPGLYAEAFFGQGTRLTVV.

V and J are TRBV5-6 and TRBJ2-3; 10 positions agree with TRBD2. The CDR3 has 15 residues. V lost 4 bases to trimming and J lost 5 bases; unmatched junction nucleotides: 7. From germline, CDR1 is SGHDT and CDR2 YYEEEE. For the CDR3, the DNA is TGTGCCAGCAGCCGGACTAGCGGAGGGGTAGATACGCAGTATTTT. Its translation: CASSRTSGGVDTQYF.

For the CDR3, the DNA is TGCGCCAGCAGCTTGGAGTTCTCTGGGGCCAACGTCCTGACTTTC. This gives the protein CASSLEFSGANVLTF. The chain uses TRBV5-1 and TRBJ2-6; unclear D gene. Germline V gives CDR1 SGHRS, CDR2 YFSETQ. Trimming took 0 bases from V and 0 from J, leaving 4 bases between them. This CDR3 contains 15 residues.

The chain uses TRBV10-3 and TRBJ1-1, with a weak D call TRBD1 (5 bases). The CDR3 sequence is 16 residues long. Between the trimmed V and J ends, which lost 6 bases and 3 bases, there was a span of 20 bases. Germline values: CDR1 ENHRY, CDR2 SYGVKD. Written as DNA, the CDR3 is TGTGCCATCAGAGTTGAGAGGACCGGGGCGGACACTGAAGCTTTCTTT. As protein: CAIRVERTGADTEAFF.

The J gene is TRBJ2-5, the V gene TRBV7-2, with D hard to call. Germline V lookup: CDR1 SGHTA, CDR2 FQGNSA. Trimming removed 5 bases from V and 5 bases from J, with 15 bases in between. This CDR3 comprises 14 residues. The CDR3 spells CASSPRLATETQYF. The CDR3 nucleotides are TGTGCCAGCAGCCCGCGACTGGCTACGGAGACCCAGTACTTC. Combining the CDR3 with reference TRBV7-2 and TRBJ2-5 gives the whole variable domain GAGVSQSPSNKVTEKGKDVELRCDPISGHTALYWYRQSLGQGLEFLIYFQGNSAPDKSGLPSDRFSAERTGGSVSTLTIQRTQQEDSAVYLCASSPRLATETQYFGPGTRLLVL.

This sequence joins TRBV4-1 and TRBJ2-7, with 9 bases aligning to TRBD2. Germline assignment: CDR1 MGHRA and CDR2 YSYEKL. This CDR3 is 17 amino acids long. The ends lost 3 bases at V and 0 bases at J; junction bases unmatched: 9. The CDR3 nucleotides read TGCGCCAGCAGCCACCCGACTAGCGGAAGCTTCTCCTACGAGCAGTACTTC. This encodes CASSHPTSGSFSYEQYF.

V is TRBV6-5 and J is TRBJ2-7; TRBD1 is a possible D gene (6 bases). The length of the CDR3 is 15 residues. CDR1 MNHEY and CDR2 SVGAGI come from the germline V gene. Trimming pared 3 bases from V and 5 bases from J, leaving 17 bases between. In DNA, the CDR3 is TGTGCCAGCAGTTATGCCAGGGGCTCCATCAACGAGCAGTACTTC. Amino acid sequence: CASSYARGSINEQYF.

The gene calls are TRBV27 and TRBJ2-6; no clear D gene. V was pared by 6 bases and J by 2 bases, with 17 bases between. In germline, CDR1 is MNHEY, CDR2 SMNVEV (reference sequence). The CDR3 runs 17 residues. The CDR3 reads CASSSSLLRAGANVLTF. The CDR3 bases are TGTGCCAGCAGCTCCAGTCTCCTACGGGCTGGGGCCAACGTCCTGACTTTC.

In the case of this clone: Distinct nucleotide sequences in the sample also encode this CDR3. This chain joins TRBV5-1 and TRBJ2-7; TRBD2 is a possible D gene (6 bases). The V gene lost 0 bases and the J gene lost 6 bases, with 10 bases spanning the gap. Per the germline V gene, CDR1 is SGHRS and CDR2 is YFSETQ. The CDR3 is 13 amino acids. DNA of the CDR3: TGCGCCAGCAGCTTGGAGCCCGGGGGCGAGCAGTACTTC. Translation gives CASSLEPGGEQYF.

The chain recombines TRBV6-1 with TRBJ1-1; D is unclear. From germline, CDR1 is MNHNS and CDR2 SASEGT. V lost 3 bases, J lost 1 base, and 12 bases lay in between. This CDR3 comprises 15 residues. CDR3 region: CASSDHKAWNTEAFF. The CDR3 region has the DNA TGTGCCAGCAGTGACCACAAAGCTTGGAACACTGAAGCTTTCTTT.

This clone was counted at least ten times. The V gene is TRBV5-4, the J gene TRBJ2-6; 9 nucleotides line up with TRBD1. The junction had 5 bases not matched to a gene; V was cut back by 1 base and J by 0 bases. Germline V gives CDR1 SGHNT, CDR2 YYREEE (reference sequence). There are 18 residues in the CDR3. The CDR3 region is CASSLFRTGASGANVLTF. In nucleotides, the CDR3 is TGTGCCAGCAGCTTGTTCCGGACAGGGGCCTCTGGGGCCAACGTCCTGACTTTC.

The genes are TRBV27 and TRBJ2-3, with 12 bases that match TRBD1. V lost 3 bases, J lost 4 bases, and 20 bases stayed unmatched. Germline CDR1 reads MNHEY; CDR2 reads SMNVEV (reference sequence). CDR3 length: 21 residues. CDR3 nucleotide sequence: TGTGCCAGCAGTTTTTTCCCGCCGGGACAGGGGGCGCGGGTTGAGGCAGATACGCAGTATTTT. This codes for CASSFFPPGQGARVEADTQYF.

The chain links TRBV11-2 to TRBJ2-7; TRBD1 matches 9 bases. Trimming cost V 6 bases and J 1 base; bases outside gene matches: 7. The V gene's germline CDR1 is SGHAT and CDR2 FQNNGV. CDR3 length: 15 amino acids. The CDR3 reads CASRTGTGRSYEQYF. The CDR3 coding sequence is TGTGCCAGCAGAACCGGGACAGGGAGGTCCTACGAGCAGTACTTC.

The chain recombines TRBV9 with TRBJ2-2; 10 bases match TRBD1. The length of the CDR3 is 16 residues. The germline V gene has CDR1 SGDLS and CDR2 YYNGEE. The ends lost 1 base at V and 4 bases at J; junction bases unmatched: 4. The CDR3 sequence: CASSVFRDRGTGELFF. CDR3 bases: TGTGCCAGCAGCGTATTCCGGGACAGGGGCACCGGGGAGCTGTTTTTT.